Reported below is one T cell receptor (beta chain). No antigen is known for it. This sample is part of a study of cytomegalovirus exposure and HLA in healthy donors (dated by TCRdb to 2017 to 2019). In the study overall: An earlier analysis of 587 of the donors reported under 300 Gb of sequence data and 95 million to 140 million unique TCR beta sequences obtained from about 170 million T cells. An early release covering 500 to 750 HLA-typed donors comprised about 310 gigabases of sequencing data and around 86 million unique TCR sequences. The genetic ancestry cluster associated with self-reported Caucasian donors included 65% to 90% of the 398 genotyped donors. The study was designed to test whether signatures of past pathogen exposure could be identified by cataloging public T cell receptors. The study used immunosequencing to profile the T cell repertoires of several hundred subjects and linked those repertoires to cytomegalovirus serostatus. A separate validation cohort of about 110 different subjects was used in addition to the roughly 670-subject first cohort. High-throughput TCR immunosequencing, statistical association of individual TCRs with disease status, and machine learning were combined to predict cytomegalovirus infection status. A later analysis re-examined previously published TCR beta repertoires from roughly 720 donors and added high-resolution HLA genotyping to investigate patterns of TCR occurrence. The later analysis used no new phenotypic data to find candidate immune exposures, relying instead on TCR beta sequences and their occurrence across donors. An earlier analysis of several hundred of the donors applied high-throughput TCR beta sequencing to assess whether each TCR beta V gene segment acted as functional or pseudogenic. Donor age, sex, ethnicity and CMV serostatus were collected together with the repertoire data. A later genetic analysis took genome-wide SNP genotypes for about 55% of the 666 donors and used that subset as a discovery cohort. All discovery cohort repertoires had been generated on a single sequencing platform. HLA typing covered class I and class II loci at four-digit resolution. The number of donors typed differed by locus, with about 620-630 for A, B, C, DRB1 and DQB1, about 500 for DQA1, 600 to 610 for DPA1, and 400 to 490 for DPB1. Because of strong linkage in the cohort, a handful of DR-DQ haplotypes were treated as single units for association and clustering. Among some 400 genotyped donors of the cohort, an average of approximately 220,000 unique TCR beta nucleotide sequences was sequenced per donor, of which 15% to 20% were non-productive. What the work shows at the level of the full study, not this receptor alone: Some IMGT-functional V segments, including TRBV6-2 and TRBV6-3, could not be distinguished by the 87-base-pair reads and were therefore excluded. A total of roughly 160 TCR beta chains were listed by the study as associated with cytomegalovirus. Specific HLA alleles were associated with around 18,000 TCR beta sequences at a false discovery rate of 0.05 in a later analysis. A later analysis reported that several top co-occurrence clusters appeared linked to parvovirus B19, influenza, CMV and Epstein-Barr virus. In an earlier analysis of under 600 of the donors, most TCR beta V segments were observed in productive rearrangements about 90% or about 30% of the time, broadly matching IMGT annotations. It was suggested by the authors that the approach could potentially be generalized to other disease states and immunological phenotypes. An association between a missense DCLRE1C variant and V-gene and J-gene trimming of TCR beta chains was found in a later genetic analysis and replicated in an independent cohort. Most CMV-associated TCR beta chains appeared to be HLA-restricted in a later analysis, and the HLA associations seemed to be driven largely by CMV exposure. Three of the identified cytomegalovirus-associated TCR beta chains were confirmed in vitro to be specific for cytomegalovirus antigens. When HLA alleles, especially DR and DQ, strongly co-occurred, attributing TCR associations to individual alleles was difficult. Linkage disequilibrium might explain the correlated functional status among segregating V segments, but an unknown experimental factor could not be ruled out. A further reported finding was that TCR beta sequences accurately predicted the HLA-A and HLA-B alleles for most subjects in the first cohort. In both the original and validation cohorts, the classifier was reported to diagnose cytomegalovirus status with high specificity and sensitivity. A later analysis found that TCR association rates varied across HLA loci, with DRB1 alleles showing the most associated TCRs and HLA-C alleles the fewest. The only immune exposure information available for the cohort was CMV serostatus. In a later genetic analysis, fewer N-insertions in productive TCRs were reported among donors in an Asian-associated ancestry cluster than the roughly 700-donor mean. The cohort was sequenced for TCR beta chains only, and without alpha or paired-chain data the features that could be detected were limited. Compared with equally common non-associated chains, HLA-associated TCR beta chains in a later analysis were more clonally expanded and had lower generation probabilities. HLA typing was unavailable for some donors at each locus, so association tests used only the typed subset. Sequencing depth was assumed to be roughly uniform across donors in the presence/absence analyses, though that assumption may not hold. The sequencing pipeline was judged likely to have produced a cluster of highly shared sequence variants as a technical artifact. Because counts were too low, roughly 18 rarely observed V segments, including chromosome 9 orphons, were left out of the earlier analysis of 587 of the donors. Most TCR sequences were seen in very few donors, while some public TCRs were found in many individuals.

The germline V gene (reference sequence) supplies CDR1 LNHDA and CDR2 SQIVND. The CDR3 goes from the cysteine to the phenylalanine over 14 residues. Here the CDR3 DNA is all that survives: 42 bases in frame from base 1. Ends trimmed: V by 7 bases, J by 5 bases; bases unmatched to a gene: 9. The cohort comprised fewer than 750 healthy bone marrow donors. At the time of sampling, all cohort members were nominally healthy, though unrecorded immune exposures were likely present. The donor was CMV seronegative and belonged to the group of over 300 seronegative cohort members. Every donor gave a peripheral blood sample, and the peripheral blood mononuclear cells from that sample were used for TCR beta sequencing. The Qiagen DNeasy Blood Extraction Kit was used to extract genomic DNA from the blood cell samples. Libraries were constructed by the immunoSEQ multiplex PCR assay. For the multiplex PCR, a mixture combining 60 forward primers for TCR Vbeta segments and 13 reverse primers for TCR Jbeta segments was used. The CDR3 region of rearranged TCR beta genes was amplified from genomic DNA with a multiplex PCR assay. On the Illumina HiSeq System, the amplified TCR beta libraries were sequenced as 87-base-pair reads. The paper's processing steps were these. A later analysis tallied around 87 million unique TCR beta chains across the 666 repertoires, and about 10 million of those chains were shared by two or more donors. Raw reads were error-corrected and collapsed into unique sequences with a nearest-neighbor algorithm that merged closely related sequences to remove PCR and sequencing errors. To assign V, D and J gene segments, CDR3 sequences were aligned to IMGT reference sequences. For a sequence to be retained, at least a six-nucleotide match to both a V gene segment and a J gene segment was required. Rearrangements were called productive when the CDR3 lacked stop codons and stayed in frame with V and J; all others were non-productive. Following IMGT convention, CDR3 was defined as the stretch from the second conserved V-encoded cysteine up to the conserved J-encoded phenylalanine. In an earlier analysis of some 550 of the donors, sequences lacking an unambiguous match to a single V gene segment were excluded. An earlier analysis of a few hundred of the donors classified V segments as functional when productive rearrangements were above 56.7% and as segregating when the standard deviation between donors was above 5%. A statistical classification framework was built for diagnosing cytomegalovirus status from the catalog of TCR beta chain sequences. A later analysis assigned V and J genes by comparing TCR nucleotide sequences with IMGT/GENE-DB human TR gene sequences. A later analysis assigned CDR3 sequences and most-parsimonious VDJ recombination scenarios with the TCRdist pipeline. In a later analysis, each TCR beta chain was defined by its CDR3 amino acid sequence together with its V-gene family, and reads lacking a unique V-gene family were excluded. As a way to deal with suspected cross-contamination and a sequencing artifact, a later analysis dropped more than 500 nucleotide sequences that were highly shared and had low generation probability. In a later analysis, a clonal expansion index was calculated for each public chain from normalized within-repertoire ranks of inferred template counts. In a later analysis, generation probabilities were computed using a VDJ recombination model fitted to out-of-frame rearrangements, and the results were checked against IGoR. A later analysis scored TCR-TCR, TCR-HLA and TCR-CMV co-occurrence with hypergeometric tests, applying a repertoire-size bias correction to TCR pairs. In a later analysis, false discovery rates were estimated by permuting HLA or CMV assignments 20 times. A later analysis grouped co-occurring TCRs with DBSCAN, adding TCRdist sequence similarity when clustering within HLA-allele-positive subsets. For co-occurrence clustering, repertoires with fewer than 30,000 or more than 120,000 public chains were excluded, along with five repertoires with anomalous nucleotide sharing. TCRdb carries this immuneACCESS record with in-frame sequences only. Its versions omit some clonotypes, under half of them owing to an unresolved V gene in the studies checked, with the rest unexplained. Clonal size and the V and J genes are those of that table, whereas D and trimming came from the DNA. The sample's own table lists approximately 75,000 clones. In total, the top ten clones hold 0.83% of the sample.

This receptor was obtained from a boy aged 5-17 years in good health and CMV-seronegative. The V gene is TRBV19 and the J gene is TRBJ1-1; TRBD1 aligns with 8 central bases. The sample comprised PBMCs. The DNA sequence reads TGTGCCAGTACCGTCGACAGGGGAGGTACTGAAGCTTTCTTT. This is translated as CASTVDRGGTEAFF.